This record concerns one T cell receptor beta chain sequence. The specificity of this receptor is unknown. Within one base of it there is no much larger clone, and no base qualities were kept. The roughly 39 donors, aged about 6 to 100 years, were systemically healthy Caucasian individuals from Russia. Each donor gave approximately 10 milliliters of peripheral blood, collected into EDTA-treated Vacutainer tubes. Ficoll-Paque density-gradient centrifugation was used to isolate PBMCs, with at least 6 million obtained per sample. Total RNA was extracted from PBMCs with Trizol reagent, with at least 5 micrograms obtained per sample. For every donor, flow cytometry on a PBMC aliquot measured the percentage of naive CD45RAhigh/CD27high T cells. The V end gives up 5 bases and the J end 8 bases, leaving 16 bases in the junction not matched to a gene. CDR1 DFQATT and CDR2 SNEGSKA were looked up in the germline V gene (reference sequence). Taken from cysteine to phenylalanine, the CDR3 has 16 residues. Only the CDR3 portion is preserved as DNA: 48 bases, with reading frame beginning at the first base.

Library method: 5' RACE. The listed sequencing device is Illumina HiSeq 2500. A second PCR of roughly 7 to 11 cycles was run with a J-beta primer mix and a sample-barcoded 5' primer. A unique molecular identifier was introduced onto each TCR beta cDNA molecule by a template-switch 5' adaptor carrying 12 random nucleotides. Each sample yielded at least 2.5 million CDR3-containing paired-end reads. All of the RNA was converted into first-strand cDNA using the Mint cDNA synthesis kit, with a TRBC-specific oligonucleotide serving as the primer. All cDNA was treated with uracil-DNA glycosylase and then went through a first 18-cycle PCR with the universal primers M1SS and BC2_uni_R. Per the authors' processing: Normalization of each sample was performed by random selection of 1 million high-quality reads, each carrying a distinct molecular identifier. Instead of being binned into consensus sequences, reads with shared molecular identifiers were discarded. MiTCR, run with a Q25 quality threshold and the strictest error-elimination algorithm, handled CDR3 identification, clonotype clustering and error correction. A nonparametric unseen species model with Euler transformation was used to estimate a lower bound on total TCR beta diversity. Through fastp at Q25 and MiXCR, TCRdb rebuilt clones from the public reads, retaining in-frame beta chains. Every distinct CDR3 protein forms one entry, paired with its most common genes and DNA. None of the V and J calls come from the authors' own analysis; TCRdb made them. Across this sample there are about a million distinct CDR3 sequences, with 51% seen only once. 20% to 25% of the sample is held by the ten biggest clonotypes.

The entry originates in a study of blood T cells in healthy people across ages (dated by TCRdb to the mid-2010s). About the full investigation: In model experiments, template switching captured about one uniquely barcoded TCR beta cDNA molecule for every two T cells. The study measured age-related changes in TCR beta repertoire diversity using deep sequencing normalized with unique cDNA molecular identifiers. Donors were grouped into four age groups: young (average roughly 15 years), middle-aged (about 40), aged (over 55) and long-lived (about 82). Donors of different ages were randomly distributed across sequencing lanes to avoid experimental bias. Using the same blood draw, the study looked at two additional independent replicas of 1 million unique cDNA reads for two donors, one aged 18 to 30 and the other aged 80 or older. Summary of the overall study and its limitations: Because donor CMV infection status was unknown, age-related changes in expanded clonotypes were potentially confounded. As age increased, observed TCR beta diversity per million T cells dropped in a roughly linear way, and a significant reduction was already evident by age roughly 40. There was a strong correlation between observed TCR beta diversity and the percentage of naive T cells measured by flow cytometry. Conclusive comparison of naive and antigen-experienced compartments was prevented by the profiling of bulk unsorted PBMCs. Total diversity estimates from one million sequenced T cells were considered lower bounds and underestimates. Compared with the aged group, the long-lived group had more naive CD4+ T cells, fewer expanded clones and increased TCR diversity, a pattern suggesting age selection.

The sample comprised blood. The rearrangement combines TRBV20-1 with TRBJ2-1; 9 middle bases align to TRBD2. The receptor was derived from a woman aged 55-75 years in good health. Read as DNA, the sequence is TGCAGTGCTTCTACTGGGACTAGCAGGTTCGGGTATGAGCAGTTCTTC. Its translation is CSASTGTSRFGYEQFF.